The 4 T cell receptor beta chains presented below share a single source sample, sequenced in a study of chemoradiotherapy in HPV16-positive cancers. The assay was immunoSEQ multiplex PCR, and TCRdb's table has in-frame clones only and misses some. The data contain some 12,000 clones, around 91% of them singletons. Sample collection occurred from a patient who underwent chemoradiotherapy. The receptors stem from a human donor with HPV-associated anogenital cancer.

The chain joins TRBV6-6 to TRBJ2-7; 10 bases agree with TRBD1. Trimming cost V 8 bases and J 2 bases; bases outside gene matches: 0. Looked up from germline, CDR1 is MNHNY and CDR2 is SVGAGI (reference sequence). CDR3 length: 12 residues. In nucleotides, the CDR3 is TGTGCCAGCGGGACAGGGGCCTACGAGCAGTACTTC. Residues: CASGTGAYEQYF.

The chain employs TRBV7-8 and TRBJ1-3; D not certain. Germline V gene data show CDR1 as SGHVS and CDR2 as FQNEAQ. The CDR3 extends over 14 amino acids. The V end lost 3 bases, the J end lost 1 base, and 7 bases lay between the germline ends. The CDR3 DNA reads TGTGCCAGCAGCTTTGGCCAATCTGGAAACACCATATATTTT. Protein sequence: CASSFGQSGNTIYF. Together with reference TRBV7-8 and TRBJ1-3, the CDR3 gives the full variable domain: GAGVSQSPRYKVAKRGQDVALRCDPISGHVSLFWYQQALGQGPEFLTYFQNEAQLDKSGLPSDRFFAERPEGSVSTLKIQRTQQEDSAVYLCASSFGQSGNTIYFGEGSWLTVV.

The genes are TRBV5-1 and TRBJ2-2; 14 bases are a match to TRBD2. Germline V gene lookup returns CDR1 SGHRS and CDR2 YFSETQ. This CDR3 contains 18 residues. J lost 7 bases, V lost 3 bases, and 11 bases had no gene match. The CDR3: CASSSRTGTSGRYGELFF. The CDR3 DNA follows: TGCGCCAGCAGCTCCAGAACCGGGACTAGCGGGAGATACGGGGAGCTGTTTTTT. Full variable domain (rest looked up from reference TRBV5-1 and TRBJ2-2): KAGVTQTPRYLIKTRGQQVTLSCSPISGHRSVSWYQQTPGQGLQFLFEYFSETQRNKGNFPGRFSGRQFSNSRSEMNVSTLELGDSALYLCASSSRTGTSGRYGELFFGEGSRLTVL.

This clone was seen only a few times. The V gene is TRBV5-1, the J gene TRBJ1-2, with 7 bases that match TRBD1. This CDR3 is 15 amino acids long. Germline V gene lookup returns CDR1 SGHRS and CDR2 YFSETQ. Unmatched junction bases numbered 6, after V lost 0 bases and J lost 4 bases. DNA of the CDR3: TGCGCCAGCAGCTTGGACCCTGGGACAGCCTATGGCTACACCTTC. This gives the protein CASSLDPGTAYGYTF.